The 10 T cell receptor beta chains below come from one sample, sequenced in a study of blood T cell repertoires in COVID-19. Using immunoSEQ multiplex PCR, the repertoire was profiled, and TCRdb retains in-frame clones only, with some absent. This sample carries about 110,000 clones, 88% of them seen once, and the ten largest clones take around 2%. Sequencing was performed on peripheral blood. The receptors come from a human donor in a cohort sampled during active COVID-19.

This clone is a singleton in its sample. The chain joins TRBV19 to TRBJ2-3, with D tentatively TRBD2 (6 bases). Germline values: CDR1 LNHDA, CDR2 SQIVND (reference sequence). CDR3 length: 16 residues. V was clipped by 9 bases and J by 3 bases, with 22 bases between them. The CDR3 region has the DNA TGTGCCAGCATCAGAGATAGCGGTGCGGGGACAGATACGCAGTATTTT. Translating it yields CASIRDSGAGTDTQYF.

The CDR3 loop is CASRDRTSGSSLIAYNTDTQYF. CDR3 DNA sequence: TGCGCCAGCAGAGACCGGACTAGCGGGAGTAGCTTGATAGCTTATAACACAGATACGCAGTATTTT. V gene TRBV10-1 combines with J gene TRBJ2-3, with 13 bases aligning to TRBD2. The junction had 23 bases not matched to a gene; V was cut back by 6 bases and J by 2 bases. The length of the CDR3 is 22 residues. CDR1 is WNHNN and CDR2 is SYGVQD in the germline V gene (reference sequence).

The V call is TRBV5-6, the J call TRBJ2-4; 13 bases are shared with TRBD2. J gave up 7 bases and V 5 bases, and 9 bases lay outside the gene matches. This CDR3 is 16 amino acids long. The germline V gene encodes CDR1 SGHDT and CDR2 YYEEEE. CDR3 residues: CASRGRTSGGRNIQYF. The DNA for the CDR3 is TGTGCCAGCAGGGGACGGACTAGCGGGGGTAGGAACATTCAGTACTTC.

The CDR3 DNA reads TGTGCCAGCCTAAAATTCCGGGACAGCCCCTACGAGCAGTACTTC. It specifies CASLKFRDSPYEQYF. The V and J genes are TRBV2 and TRBJ2-7, with 7 nucleotides matching TRBD1. V was pared by 8 bases and J by 2 bases, with 12 bases of the junction left unmatched. Germline CDR1 is SNHLY and CDR2 is FYNNEI. CDR3 length: 15 amino acids.

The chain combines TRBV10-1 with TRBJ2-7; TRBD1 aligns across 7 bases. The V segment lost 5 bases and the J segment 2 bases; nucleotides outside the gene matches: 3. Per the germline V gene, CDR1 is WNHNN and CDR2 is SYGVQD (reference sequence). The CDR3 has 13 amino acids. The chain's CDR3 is CASSPGQAYEQYF. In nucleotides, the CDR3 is TGCGCCAGCAGTCCTGGACAGGCCTACGAGCAGTACTTC.

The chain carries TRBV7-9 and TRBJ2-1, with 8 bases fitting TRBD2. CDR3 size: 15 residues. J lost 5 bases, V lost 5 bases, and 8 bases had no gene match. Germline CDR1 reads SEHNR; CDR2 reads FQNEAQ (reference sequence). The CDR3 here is CASSPTSGYDNEQFF. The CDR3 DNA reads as TGTGCCAGCAGCCCAACTAGCGGATACGACAATGAGCAGTTCTTC.

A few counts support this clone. The CDR3: CASSEQQGGETQYF. The DNA of the CDR3 is TGTGCCAGCAGTGAACAACAGGGCGGTGAGACCCAGTACTTC. The V gene is TRBV6-1, the J gene TRBJ2-5; the D gene is possibly TRBD1 (6 bases). CDR3 length: 14 residues. V was pared by 2 bases and J by 5 bases, with 12 bases between. CDR1 and CDR2 (germline): MNHNS, SASEGT.

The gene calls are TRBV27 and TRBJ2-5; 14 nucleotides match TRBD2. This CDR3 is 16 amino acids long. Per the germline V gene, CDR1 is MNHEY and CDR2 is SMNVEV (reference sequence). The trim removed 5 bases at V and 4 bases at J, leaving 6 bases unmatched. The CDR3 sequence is CASSPGLAGVRETQYF. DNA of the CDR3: TGTGCCAGCAGTCCGGGACTAGCGGGAGTGAGAGAGACCCAGTACTTC.

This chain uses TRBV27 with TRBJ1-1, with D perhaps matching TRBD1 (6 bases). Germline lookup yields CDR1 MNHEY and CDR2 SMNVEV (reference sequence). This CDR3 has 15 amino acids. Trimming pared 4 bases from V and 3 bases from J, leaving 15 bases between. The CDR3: CASSSHTGSDTEAFF. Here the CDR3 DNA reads TGTGCCAGCAGTTCTCATACAGGGTCCGACACTGAAGCTTTCTTT.

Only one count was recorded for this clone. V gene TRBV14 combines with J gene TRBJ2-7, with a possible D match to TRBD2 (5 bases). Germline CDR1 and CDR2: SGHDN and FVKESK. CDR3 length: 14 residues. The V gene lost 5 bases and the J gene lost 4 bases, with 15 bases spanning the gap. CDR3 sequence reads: CASSKFSGIYEQYF. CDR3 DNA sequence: TGTGCCAGCAGCAAGTTCTCGGGGATATACGAGCAGTACTTC.